This T cell receptor (beta chain) comes out of a study of OX40 agonist ivuxolimab in advanced cancers. Study context: Dosing consisted of intravenous ivuxolimab at 0.01 to 10 mg/kg every 2 weeks.

Study results and caveats: At 0.1 to 3.0 mg/kg, clonal expansion of CD4+ and CD8+ blood T cells had occurred by week 6. Low normalized clonal expansion also occurred in some nonresponding patients.

Clones were sequenced by immunoSEQ multiplex PCR, and TCRdb holds only the in-frame ones, with some missing. The sample includes approximately 69,000 clones, roughly 84% of them seen just once. The germline CDR1 and CDR2 sequences are MNHEY and SVGAGI. CDR3 length: 13 residues. Trimming shortened V by 4 bases and J by 5 bases, and 11 bases separated the two germline ends. In regard to this clone: Antigen unknown.

This chain joins TRBV6-5 and TRBJ1-1; D not certain. The receptor comes from an adult with an advanced solid tumor such as melanoma, head and neck, liver or kidney cancer. The specimen was CD4+ or CD8+ T cells sorted from blood, collected in a trial of the OX40 agonist ivuxolimab. The CDR3 DNA follows: TGTGCCAGCAGTTTGTCAGTGTTGACTGAAGCTTTCTTT. Its translation is CASSLSVLTEAFF.